This is a list of T cell receptor beta chains from one sample in a study of neurological immune-mediated disorders. Via MiXCR, TCRdb re-called the 5' RACE reads, giving one row per CDR3 protein. The repertoire holds 80,000 or so distinct CDR3 sequences, with 9.4% as singletons. The specimen sequenced was PBMCs. The source is a man aged 50 to 60 in good health. The CDR3 runs from the conserved cysteine through the conserved F or W. D genes are given only for firm matches. Rows may omit the clone size; those that give it use once, few, many or a size class.

j_gene	abundance	d_gene	v_gene	CDR3aa	CDR3nt
TRBJ2-1	many	-	TRBV5-1	CASSPRTINEQFF	TGCGCCAGCAGCCCCAGGACTATAAATGAGCAGTTCTTC
TRBJ2-5	many	TRBD2	TRBV10-3	CAISTGGQETQYF	TGTGCCATCAGTACGGGGGGGCAAGAGACCCAGTACTTC
TRBJ1-5	many	-	TRBV4-1	CASSQDVDPRRQPQHF	TGCGCCAGCAGCCAAGATGTGGACCCCCGCAGGCAGCCCCAGCATTTT
TRBJ2-1	many	-	TRBV29-1	CSSQGATSYNEQFF	TGCAGCTCCCAGGGAGCAACCTCCTACAATGAGCAGTTCTTC
TRBJ1-2	many	TRBD1	TRBV12-3/TRBV12-4	CAIHGGTGAYGYTF	TGTGCCATCCATGGCGGGACAGGGGCTTATGGCTACACCTTC
TRBJ2-3	many	TRBD1	TRBV6-5	CASSVDRGRVPSTDTQYF	TGTGCCAGCAGTGTCGACAGGGGTCGCGTACCCAGCACAGATACGCAGTATTTT
TRBJ2-7	many	TRBD2	TRBV20-1	CSARDRGLAGVGYEQYF	TGCAGTGCTAGAGATCGCGGACTAGCGGGAGTAGGGTACGAGCAGTACTTC
TRBJ1-2	many	-	TRBV6-5	CASSDKAKGGYTF	TGTGCCAGCTCCGACAAGGCAAAAGGGGGCTACACCTTC
TRBJ2-1	-	-	TRBV19	CASSIKGRISYNEQFF	TGTGCCAGTAGTATAAAGGGGCGAATCTCCTACAATGAGCAGTTCTTC
TRBJ1-6	many	TRBD1	TRBV5-1	CASTDRSLDNSPLHF	TGCGCCAGCACGGACAGGAGTTTGGATAATTCACCCCTCCACTTT
TRBJ2-3	many	-	TRBV5-1	CASRTSSSTDTQYF	TGCGCCAGCAGAACATCTTCTAGCACAGATACGCAGTATTTT
TRBJ2-7	many	-	TRBV20-1	CSAPLNIYEQYF	TGCAGTGCCCCACTGAATATCTACGAGCAGTACTTC
TRBJ1-2	many	-	TRBV12-3/TRBV12-4	CASRAGRDNYGYTF	TGTGCCAGCAGGGCGGGAAGAGATAACTATGGCTACACCTTC
TRBJ2-3	-	-	TRBV5-1	CASSESGTGTDTQYF	TGCGCCAGCAGCGAATCCGGAACAGGGACAGATACGCAGTATTTT
TRBJ2-3	many	-	TRBV11-1	CASSATTDTQYF	TGTGCCAGCAGTGCTACCACAGATACGCAGTATTTT
TRBJ1-1	-	TRBD1	TRBV3-1	CASSPGLWTGANTEAFF	TGTGCCAGCAGTCCCGGATTATGGACAGGAGCGAACACTGAAGCTTTCTTT
TRBJ2-5	few	TRBD2	TRBV7-2	CASSSGLAGETQYF	TGTGCCAGCAGCTCAGGACTAGCTGGTGAGACCCAGTACTTC
TRBJ2-2	-	TRBD2	TRBV7-2	CASSLAGARSSGRLWTGELFF	TGTGCCAGCAGCTTAGCGGGGGCGAGGTCCAGCGGGAGATTGTGGACCGGGGAGCTGTTTTTT
TRBJ1-5	-	-	TRBV7-9	CASSSEGVSNQPRHF	TGTGCCAGCAGCTCGGAGGGGGTTAGCAATCAGCCCCGGCATTTT
TRBJ1-2	many	TRBD1	TRBV5-1	CASSPQGSNYGYTF	TGCGCCAGCAGCCCACAGGGGTCCAACTATGGCTACACCTTC
TRBJ1-1	-	-	TRBV5-6	CASTLKTANTEAFF	TGTGCCAGCACCCTTAAAACGGCGAACACTGAAGCTTTCTTT
TRBJ2-4	few	-	TRBV28	CASGESGARAKNIQYF	TGTGCCAGCGGTGAATCGGGAGCGCGAGCCAAAAACATTCAGTACTTC
TRBJ2-5	few	TRBD1	TRBV12-3/TRBV12-4	CASSSTDRGMGETQYF	TGTGCCAGCAGTTCGACGGACAGGGGAATGGGAGAGACCCAGTACTTC
TRBJ2-7	many	-	TRBV5-1	CASSLGPPSYEQYF	TGCGCCAGCAGCTTGGGGCCACCTTCCTACGAGCAGTACTTC
TRBJ2-5	many	TRBD1	TRBV12-3/TRBV12-4	CASSSTTGGGKETQYF	TGTGCCAGCAGCTCTACGACAGGGGGTGGCAAAGAGACCCAGTACTTC
TRBJ2-7	many	TRBD1	TRBV10-3	CAISVDRDRVGEQYF	TGTGCCATCAGTGTCGACCGGGACAGGGTTGGAGAGCAGTACTTC
TRBJ2-5	once	-	TRBV2	CASRRGQWETQYF	TGTGCCAGCAGACGGGGGCAATGGGAGACCCAGTACTTC
TRBJ2-7	many	-	TRBV5-5	CASSPPRTYEQYF	TGTGCCAGCAGCCCCCCAAGAACCTACGAGCAGTACTTC
TRBJ2-1	-	-	TRBV14	CVSSNRSPAVLQGEQFF	TGTGTCAGCAGCAATCGGTCCCCGGCGGTGCTACAAGGGGAGCAGTTCTTC
TRBJ1-5	many	-	TRBV20-1	CSARDLAFSNQPQHF	TGCAGTGCTAGAGATTTGGCCTTTAGCAATCAGCCCCAGCATTTT
TRBJ2-2	many	TRBD1	TRBV12-3/TRBV12-4	CASSQQGARTGELFF	TGTGCCAGCAGTCAACAGGGGGCAAGGACCGGGGAGCTGTTTTTT
TRBJ2-7	many	-	TRBV5-1	CASSLDPGLPYEQYF	TGCGCCAGCAGCTTGGATCCGGGGCTTCCCTACGAGCAGTACTTC
TRBJ2-1	many	-	TRBV29-1	CSVKHWADNEQFF	TGCAGCGTCAAACATTGGGCAGACAATGAGCAGTTCTTC
TRBJ1-5	many	TRBD1	TRBV18	CASSPQTGGRSQPQHF	TGTGCCAGCTCACCACAGACAGGGGGCAGGAGTCAGCCCCAGCATTTT
TRBJ1-2	many	-	TRBV14	CASSQDHTQVLRYTF	TGTGCCAGCAGCCAAGACCACACCCAGGTTCTGCGCTACACCTTC
TRBJ2-3	many	-	TRBV6-1	CASSVRDRSDTQYF	TGTGCCAGCAGTGTCCGGGATAGGTCAGATACGCAGTATTTT
TRBJ1-6	many	-	TRBV10-2	CASRGTNSPLHF	TGCGCCAGCAGGGGGACTAATTCACCCCTCCACTTT
TRBJ2-2	many	TRBD2	TRBV5-1	CASSRERGTNTGELFF	TGCGCCAGCAGCCGGGAGCGGGGAACGAACACCGGGGAGCTGTTTTTT